This T cell receptor beta chain was captured in a study of naive and memory T cell subsets. Ligated cDNA underwent four rounds of PCR with nested alpha and beta constant region primers and SP2. Alpha and beta constant region primers primed reverse transcription for blood and skin samples. TCRdb recomputed calls from the 5' RACE reads with MiXCR, one row per CDR3 protein. In the table there are tens of thousands of distinct CDR3 sequences, 5.5% to 8.5% of which are singletons. The germline V gene encodes CDR1 SGHRS and CDR2 YFSETQ. V was clipped by 4 bases and J by 5 bases, with 7 bases between them. This CDR3 has 11 amino acids. This clonotype was seen at least ten times. An oligonucleotide containing a UMI was ligated to the 3' end of TCR cDNA. Whole-blood samples were more than 2 ml of peripheral blood from healthy adult volunteers.

This sequence joins TRBV5-1 and TRBJ2-7, with D hard to call. The source is a male donor in good health. The CDR3 DNA is TGCGCCAGCAGCCAATACGACGAGCAGTACTTC. As protein: CASSQYDEQYF.